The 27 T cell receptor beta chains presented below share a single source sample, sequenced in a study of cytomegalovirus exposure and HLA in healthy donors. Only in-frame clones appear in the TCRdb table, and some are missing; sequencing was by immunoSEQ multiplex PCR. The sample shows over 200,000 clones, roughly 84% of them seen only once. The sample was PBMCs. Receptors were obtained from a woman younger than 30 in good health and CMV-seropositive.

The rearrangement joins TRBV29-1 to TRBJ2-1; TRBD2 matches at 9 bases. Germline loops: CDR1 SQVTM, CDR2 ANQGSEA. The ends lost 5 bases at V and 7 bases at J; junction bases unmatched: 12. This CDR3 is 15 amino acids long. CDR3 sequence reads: CSVRPAGGLFNEQFF. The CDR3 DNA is TGCAGCGTTCGTCCGGCGGGAGGGTTATTTAATGAGCAGTTCTTC.

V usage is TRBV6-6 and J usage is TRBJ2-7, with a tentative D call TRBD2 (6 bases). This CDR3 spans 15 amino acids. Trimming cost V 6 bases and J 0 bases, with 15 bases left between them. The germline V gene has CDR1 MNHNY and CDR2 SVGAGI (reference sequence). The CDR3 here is CASSRDLLSSYEQYF. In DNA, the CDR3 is TGTGCCAGCAGCAGGGACTTACTAAGCTCCTACGAGCAGTACTTC.

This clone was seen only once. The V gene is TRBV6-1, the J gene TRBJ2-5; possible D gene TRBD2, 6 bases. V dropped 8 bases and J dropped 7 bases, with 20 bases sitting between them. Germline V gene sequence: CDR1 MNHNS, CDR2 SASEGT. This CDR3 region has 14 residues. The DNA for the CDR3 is TGTGCCAGCTTTGGACTACCTCCCATGAGGACCCAGTACTTC. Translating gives CASFGLPPMRTQYF.

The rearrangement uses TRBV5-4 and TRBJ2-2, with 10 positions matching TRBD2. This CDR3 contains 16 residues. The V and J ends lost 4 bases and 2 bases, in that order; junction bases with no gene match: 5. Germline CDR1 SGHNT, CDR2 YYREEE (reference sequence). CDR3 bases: TGTGCCAGCAGCCAAAGGACTAGCGGCAACACCGGGGAGCTGTTTTTT. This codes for CASSQRTSGNTGELFF.

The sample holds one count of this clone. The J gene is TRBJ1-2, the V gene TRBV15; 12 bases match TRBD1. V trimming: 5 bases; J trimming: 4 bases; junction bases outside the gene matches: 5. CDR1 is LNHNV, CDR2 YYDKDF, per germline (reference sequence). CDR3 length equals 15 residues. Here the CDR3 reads CATSAGQGAPYGYTF. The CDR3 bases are TGTGCCACCAGCGCGGGACAGGGGGCACCCTATGGCTACACCTTC.

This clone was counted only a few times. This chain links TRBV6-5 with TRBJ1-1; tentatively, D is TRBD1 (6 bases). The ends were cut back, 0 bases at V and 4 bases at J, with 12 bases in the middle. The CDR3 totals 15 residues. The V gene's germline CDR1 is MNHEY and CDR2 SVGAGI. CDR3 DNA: TGTGCCAGCAGTTACTCCCAGGGGCAGGGCACTGAAGCTTTCTTT. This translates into CASSYSQGQGTEAFF.

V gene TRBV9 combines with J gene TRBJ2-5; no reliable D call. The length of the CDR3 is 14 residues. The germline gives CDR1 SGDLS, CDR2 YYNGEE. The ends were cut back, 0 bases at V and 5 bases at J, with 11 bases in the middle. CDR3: CASSVGGLGETQYF. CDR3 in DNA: TGTGCCAGCAGCGTAGGAGGTCTTGGGGAGACCCAGTACTTC.

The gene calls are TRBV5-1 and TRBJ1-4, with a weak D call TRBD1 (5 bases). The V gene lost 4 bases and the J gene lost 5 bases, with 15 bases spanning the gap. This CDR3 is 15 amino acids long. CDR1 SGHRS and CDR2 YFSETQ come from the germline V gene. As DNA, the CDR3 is TGCGCCAGCAGCAGGAGGGGAGGTGGCAATGAAAAACTGTTTTTT. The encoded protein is CASSRRGGGNEKLFF.

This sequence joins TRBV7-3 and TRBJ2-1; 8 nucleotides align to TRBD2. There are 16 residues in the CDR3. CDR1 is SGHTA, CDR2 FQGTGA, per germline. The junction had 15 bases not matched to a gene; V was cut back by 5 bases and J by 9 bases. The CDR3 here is CASSRGGTADGGEQFF. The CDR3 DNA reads TGTGCCAGCAGCCGGGGGGGGACTGCCGATGGGGGTGAGCAGTTCTTC.

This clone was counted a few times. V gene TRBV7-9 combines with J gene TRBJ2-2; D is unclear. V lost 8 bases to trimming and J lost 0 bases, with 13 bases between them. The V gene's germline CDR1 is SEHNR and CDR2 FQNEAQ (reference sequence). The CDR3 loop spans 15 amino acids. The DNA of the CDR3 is TGTGCCAGCCCCTCGCGGCTGCCGAACACCGGGGAGCTGTTTTTT. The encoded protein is CASPSRLPNTGELFF.

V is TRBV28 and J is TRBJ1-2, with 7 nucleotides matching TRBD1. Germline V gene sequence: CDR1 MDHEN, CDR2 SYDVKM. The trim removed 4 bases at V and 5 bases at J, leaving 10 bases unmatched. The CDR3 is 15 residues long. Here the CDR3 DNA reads TGTGCCAGCAGTTCCCCCGGGACAGCGAGATATGGCTACACCTTC. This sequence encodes CASSSPGTARYGYTF.

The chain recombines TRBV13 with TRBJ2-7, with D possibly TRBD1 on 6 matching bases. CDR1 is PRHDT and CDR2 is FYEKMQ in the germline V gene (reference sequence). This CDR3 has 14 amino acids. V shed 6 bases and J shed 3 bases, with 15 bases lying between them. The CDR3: CASSLGHSNYEQYF. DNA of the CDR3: TGTGCCAGCAGTCTGGGACATTCGAACTACGAGCAGTACTTC.

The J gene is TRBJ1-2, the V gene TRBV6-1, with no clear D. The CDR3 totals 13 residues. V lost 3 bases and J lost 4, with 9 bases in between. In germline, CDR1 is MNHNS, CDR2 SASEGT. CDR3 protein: CASSDGNVYGYTF. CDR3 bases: TGTGCCAGCAGTGACGGGAATGTCTATGGCTACACCTTC.

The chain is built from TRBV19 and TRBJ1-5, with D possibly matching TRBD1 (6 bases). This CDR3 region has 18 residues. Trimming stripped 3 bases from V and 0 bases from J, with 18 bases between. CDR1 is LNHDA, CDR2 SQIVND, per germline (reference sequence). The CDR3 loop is CASSIRQGKGISNQPQHF. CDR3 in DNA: TGTGCCAGTAGTATCCGGCAGGGGAAGGGTATTAGCAATCAGCCCCAGCATTTT.

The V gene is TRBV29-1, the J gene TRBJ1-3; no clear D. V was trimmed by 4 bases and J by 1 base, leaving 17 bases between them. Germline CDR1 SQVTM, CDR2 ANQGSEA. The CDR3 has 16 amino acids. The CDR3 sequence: CSVALRVAYSGNTIYF. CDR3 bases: TGCAGCGTTGCTTTGAGGGTGGCCTATTCTGGAAACACCATATATTTT.

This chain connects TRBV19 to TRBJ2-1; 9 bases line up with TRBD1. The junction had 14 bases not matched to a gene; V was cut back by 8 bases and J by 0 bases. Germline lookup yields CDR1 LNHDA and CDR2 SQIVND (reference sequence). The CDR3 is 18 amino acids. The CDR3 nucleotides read TGTGCCAGTTCCGAGGACAGGGGCTATAATCCCTCCTACAATGAGCAGTTCTTC. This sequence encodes CASSEDRGYNPSYNEQFF.

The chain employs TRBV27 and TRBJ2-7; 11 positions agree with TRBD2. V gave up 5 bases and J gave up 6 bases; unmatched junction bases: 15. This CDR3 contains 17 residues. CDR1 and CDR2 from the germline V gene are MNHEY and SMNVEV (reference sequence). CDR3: CASSPGLAEAVVSEQYF. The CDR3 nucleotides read TGTGCCAGCAGTCCGGGACTAGCGGAGGCTGTAGTATCCGAGCAGTACTTC.

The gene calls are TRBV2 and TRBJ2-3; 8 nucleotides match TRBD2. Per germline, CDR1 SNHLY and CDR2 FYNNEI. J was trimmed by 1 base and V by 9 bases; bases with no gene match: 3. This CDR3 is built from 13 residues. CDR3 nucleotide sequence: TGTGCCAGGGGACTAGAAGGCACAGATACGCAGTATTTT. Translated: CARGLEGTDTQYF.

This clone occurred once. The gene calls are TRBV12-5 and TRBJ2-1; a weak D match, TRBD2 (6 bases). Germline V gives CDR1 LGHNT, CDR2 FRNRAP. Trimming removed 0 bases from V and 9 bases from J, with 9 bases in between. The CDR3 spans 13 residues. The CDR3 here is CASGLVVGGEQFF. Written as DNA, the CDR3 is TGTGCTAGTGGTTTGGTTGTGGGGGGTGAGCAGTTCTTC. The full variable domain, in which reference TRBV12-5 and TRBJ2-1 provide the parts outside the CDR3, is DARVTQTPRHKVTEMGQEVTMRCQPILGHNTVFWYRQTMMQGLELLAYFRNRAPLDDSGMPKDRFSAEMPDATLATLKIQPSEPRDSAVYFCASGLVVGGEQFFGPGTRLTVL.

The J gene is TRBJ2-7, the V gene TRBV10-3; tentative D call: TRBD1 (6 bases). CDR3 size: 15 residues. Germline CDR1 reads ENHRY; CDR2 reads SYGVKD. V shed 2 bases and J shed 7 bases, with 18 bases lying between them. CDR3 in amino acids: CAISEGQPLLGEQYF. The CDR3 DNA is TGTGCCATCAGTGAGGGACAGCCTCTCCTAGGAGAGCAGTACTTC.

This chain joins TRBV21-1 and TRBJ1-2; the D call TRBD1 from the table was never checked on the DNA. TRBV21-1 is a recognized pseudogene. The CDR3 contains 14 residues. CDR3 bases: TGTGCCAGCAGCGGCTGCCAGGGGGGCTATGGCTACACCTTC. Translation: CASSGCQGGYGYTF.

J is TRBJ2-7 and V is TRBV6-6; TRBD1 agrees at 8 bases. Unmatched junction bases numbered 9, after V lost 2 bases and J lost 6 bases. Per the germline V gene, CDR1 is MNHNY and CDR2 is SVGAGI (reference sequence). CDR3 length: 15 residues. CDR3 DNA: TGTGCCAGCAGTTACCCGGACAGGGCTGGTCGCGAGCAGTACTTC. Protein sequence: CASSYPDRAGREQYF.

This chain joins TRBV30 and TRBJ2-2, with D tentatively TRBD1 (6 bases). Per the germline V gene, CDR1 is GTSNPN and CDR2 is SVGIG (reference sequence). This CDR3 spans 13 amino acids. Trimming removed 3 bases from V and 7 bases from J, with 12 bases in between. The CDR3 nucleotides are TGTGCCTGGAGAGATGAGGGGGTCGGGGAGCTGTTTTTT. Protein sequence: CAWRDEGVGELFF.

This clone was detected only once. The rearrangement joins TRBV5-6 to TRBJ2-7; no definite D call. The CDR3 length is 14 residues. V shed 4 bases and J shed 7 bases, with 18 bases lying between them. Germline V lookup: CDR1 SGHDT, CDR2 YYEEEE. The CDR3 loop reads CASSPEVGAREQYF. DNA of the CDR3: TGTGCCAGCAGCCCTGAGGTCGGAGCTCGGGAGCAGTACTTC. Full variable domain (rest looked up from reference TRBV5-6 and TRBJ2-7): DAGVTQSPTHLIKTRGQQVTLRCSPKSGHDTVSWYQQALGQGPQFIFQYYEEEERQRGNFPDRFSGHQFPNYSSELNVNALLLGDSALYLCASSPEVGAREQYFGPGTRLTVT.

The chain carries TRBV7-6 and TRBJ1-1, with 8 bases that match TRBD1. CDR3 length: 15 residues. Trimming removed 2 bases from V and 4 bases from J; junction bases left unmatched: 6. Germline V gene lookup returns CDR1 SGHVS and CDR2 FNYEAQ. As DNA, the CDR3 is TGTGCCAGCAGCTTAACCGAGGGACAGGCCACTGAAGCTTTCTTT. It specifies CASSLTEGQATEAFF.

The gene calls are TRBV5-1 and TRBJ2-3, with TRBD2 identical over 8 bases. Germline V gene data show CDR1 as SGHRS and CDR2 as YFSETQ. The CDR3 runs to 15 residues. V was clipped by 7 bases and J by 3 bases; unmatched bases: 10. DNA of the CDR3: TGCGCCAGCCGATGGGGGGGGACTAGTACAGATACGCAGTATTTT. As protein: CASRWGGTSTDTQYF.

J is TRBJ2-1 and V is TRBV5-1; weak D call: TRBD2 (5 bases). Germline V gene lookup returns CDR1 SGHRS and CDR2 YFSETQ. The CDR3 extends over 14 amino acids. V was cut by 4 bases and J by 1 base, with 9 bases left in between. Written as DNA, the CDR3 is TGCGCCAGCAGCCCAACGGGGTCCTACAATGAGCAGTTCTTC. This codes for CASSPTGSYNEQFF. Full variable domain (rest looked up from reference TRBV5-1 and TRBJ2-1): KAGVTQTPRYLIKTRGQQVTLSCSPISGHRSVSWYQQTPGQGLQFLFEYFSETQRNKGNFPGRFSGRQFSNSRSEMNVSTLELGDSALYLCASSPTGSYNEQFFGPGTRLTVL.